This entry lists 17 T cell receptor beta chains sequenced from one sample in a study of blood T cells in healthy people across ages. A second PCR of roughly 7 to 11 cycles used a sample-barcoded 5' primer and a J-beta primer mix. TCRdb redid the calling of the 5' RACE reads with MiXCR, one entry per CDR3 protein. The sample has under 2,000,000 distinct CDR3 sequences; less than 50% are singletons. Sequenced: blood. The origin of the receptors is a middle-aged woman in good health.

The chain employs TRBV7-8 and TRBJ2-5; tentative D call: TRBD2 (6 bases). Trimming shortened V by 4 bases and J by 3 bases, and 15 bases separated the two germline ends. The length of the CDR3 is 15 residues. Germline values: CDR1 SGHVS, CDR2 FQNEAQ. The DNA for the CDR3 is TGTGCCAGCAGCTCAGAGCAATGGGGGGAAGAGACCCAGTACTTC. Encoded protein: CASSSEQWGEETQYF.

This clonotype was observed a few times. The chain has TRBV20-1 and TRBJ2-5, with D unresolved. With 6 bases removed from V and 1 base from J, the gap between germline ends came to 21 bases. This CDR3 has 16 amino acids. Looked up from germline, CDR1 is DFQATT and CDR2 is SNEGSKA (reference sequence). CDR3 in amino acids: CSAHLMAGVPQETQYF. For the CDR3, the DNA is TGCAGTGCCCATCTCATGGCTGGAGTTCCCCAAGAGACCCAGTACTTC.

This clonotype was observed a handful of times. V is TRBV21-1 and J is TRBJ2-7; TRBD1, as called in the table, went unchecked against the DNA. TRBV21-1 is deemed a pseudogene. The CDR3 loop spans 14 amino acids. CDR3 bases: TGTGCCAGCAGTGGGACAGCTAGTCTCTACGAGCAGTACTTC. Protein: CASSGTASLYEQYF.

This clonotype was seen a handful of times. V gene TRBV12-3 or TRBV12-4 combines with J gene TRBJ2-1; 11 positions agree with TRBD2. This CDR3 is built from 15 residues. V dropped 7 bases and J dropped 4; count of bases not matched to a gene: 6. In DNA, the CDR3 is TGTGCCAGCACTCCCCTAGCGGGGGGATACAATGAGCAGTTCTTC. Translating gives CASTPLAGGYNEQFF.

This clonotype was seen a handful of times. J is TRBJ1-2 and V is TRBV27, with D perhaps TRBD1 (5 bases). V was pared by 5 bases and J by 0 bases, with 13 bases between. The CDR3 has 15 amino acids. Germline lookup yields CDR1 MNHEY and CDR2 SMNVEV (reference sequence). The CDR3 coding sequence is TGTGCCAGCAGTAGAACGGGACTGACTAACTATGGCTACACCTTC. Its protein product is CASSRTGLTNYGYTF.

The J gene is TRBJ2-7, the V gene TRBV7-3; tentative D call: TRBD1 (6 bases). V lost 5 bases to trimming and J lost 0 bases, with 23 bases between them. Germline loops: CDR1 SGHTA, CDR2 FQGTGA. The CDR3 extends over 18 amino acids. CDR3 nucleotide sequence: TGTGCCAGCAGCCCCTACCCGGGACAACAGCTGAGCTCCTACGAGCAGTACTTC. The encoded protein is CASSPYPGQQLSSYEQYF.

This clonotype appeared a few times. V gene TRBV15 combines with J gene TRBJ2-3, with unresolved D. The CDR3 covers 13 residues. Germline CDR1 LNHNV, CDR2 YYDKDF (reference sequence). The germline V and J ends were trimmed by 0 bases and 6 bases, with 7 bases remaining between them. The CDR3: CATSREPLDTQYF. CDR3 DNA sequence: TGTGCCACCAGCAGAGAACCTTTGGATACGCAGTATTTT.

The chain joins TRBV5-1 to TRBJ2-1; 12 nucleotides align to TRBD2. Trimming took 4 bases from V and 3 from J; bases not matched to a gene: 5. The CDR3 sequence is 16 residues long. Germline assignment: CDR1 SGHRS and CDR2 YFSETQ. DNA of the CDR3: TGCGCCAGCAGCCCGACTAGCGGGGGTTTCTACAATGAGCAGTTCTTC. This gives the protein CASSPTSGGFYNEQFF.

V and J are TRBV27 and TRBJ1-2; TRBD1 is a possible D gene (5 bases). The CDR3 runs 15 residues. V was clipped by 0 bases and J by 3 bases, with 11 bases between them. The germline gives CDR1 MNHEY, CDR2 SMNVEV (reference sequence). CDR3: CASSLSLGADYGYTF. CDR3 DNA: TGTGCCAGCAGTTTATCTTTAGGGGCAGACTATGGCTACACCTTC.

V and J are TRBV9 and TRBJ2-3; D unclear. Germline CDR1 and CDR2: SGDLS and YYNGEE. Trimming took off 2 bases at V and 1 base at J, with 8 bases between the two ends. This CDR3 comprises 14 residues. CDR3 sequence (DNA): TGTGCCAGCAGCGTCCTCGGAGGCACAGATACGCAGTATTTT. Translated: CASSVLGGTDTQYF.

V and J are TRBV3-1 and TRBJ2-1; D not certain. Germline V gene lookup returns CDR1 LGHDT and CDR2 YNNKEL (reference sequence). The CDR3 spans 13 residues. V was shortened by 2 bases and J by 5 bases, with 7 bases between the two germline ends. In nucleotides, the CDR3 is TGTGCCAGCAGCCAAAAGTCCAACAATGAGCAGTTCTTC. It codes for CASSQKSNNEQFF.

The chain uses TRBV10-2 and TRBJ2-1; TRBD2 might be the D (6 bases). V lost 1 base to trimming and J lost 6 bases, with 16 bases between them. The CDR3 runs 16 residues. CDR1 and CDR2 (germline): WSHSY, SAAADI. CDR3 protein: CASSELVAEVLNEQFF. The CDR3 bases are TGCGCCAGCAGTGAGTTGGTAGCGGAGGTACTCAATGAGCAGTTCTTC.

In DNA form, the CDR3 reads TGTGCCAGCAGCTTTTTGCGACAGGGTGGGACCTACGAGCAGTACTTC. Translation gives CASSFLRQGGTYEQYF. The J gene is TRBJ2-7, the V gene TRBV7-8; 7 bases align to TRBD1. CDR1 and CDR2 from the germline V gene are SGHVS and FQNEAQ. This CDR3 comprises 16 residues. Trimming at V came to 3 bases and at J to 2 bases, leaving 10 bases not matched to a gene.

This chain connects TRBV28 to TRBJ2-5, with a weak D call TRBD1 (6 bases). The ends were cut back, 2 bases at V and 5 bases at J, with 12 bases in the middle. CDR1 is MDHEN and CDR2 is SYDVKM in the germline V gene. The CDR3 contains 14 residues. The CDR3: CASSLQGSVETQYF. In DNA form, the CDR3 reads TGTGCCAGCAGTTTACAGGGGTCGGTGGAGACCCAGTACTTC.

The V call is TRBV9, the J call TRBJ2-4, with D tentatively TRBD1 or TRBD2 (5 bases each). V was cut by 3 bases and J by 4 bases, with 14 bases left in between. Germline V gives CDR1 SGDLS, CDR2 YYNGEE. There are 15 residues in the CDR3. The CDR3 here is CASSGRDGIKNIQYF. The CDR3 DNA reads as TGTGCCAGCAGCGGCAGGGACGGAATAAAAAACATTCAGTACTTC. Using reference TRBV9 and TRBJ2-4 for the parts outside the CDR3, the full variable domain is DSGVTQTPKHLITATGQRVTLRCSPRSGDLSVYWYQQSLDQGLQFLIQYYNGEERAKGNILERFSAQQFPDLHSELNLSSLELGDSALYFCASSGRDGIKNIQYFGAGTRLSVL.

This clonotype was counted between two and nine times. V usage is TRBV14 and J usage is TRBJ1-2, with TRBD1 matching over 7 bases. V dropped 4 bases and J dropped 5; count of bases not matched to a gene: 4. This CDR3 has 13 amino acids. CDR1 SGHDN and CDR2 FVKESK come from the germline V gene. The CDR3 protein is CASSLKTGYGYTF. In DNA, the CDR3 is TGTGCCAGCAGCCTCAAGACAGGGTATGGCTACACCTTC. Using reference TRBV14 and TRBJ1-2 for the parts outside the CDR3, the full variable domain is EAGVTQFPSHSVIEKGQTVTLRCDPISGHDNLYWYRRVMGKEIKFLLHFVKESKQDESGMPNNRFLAERTGGTYSTLKVQPAELEDSGVYFCASSLKTGYGYTFGSGTRLTVV.

This clonotype appeared a few times. This sequence joins TRBV4-1 and TRBJ2-3; 7 bases agree with TRBD1. The CDR3 consists of 15 residues. V lost 4 bases, J lost 4 bases, and 8 bases stayed unmatched. CDR1 MGHRA and CDR2 YSYEKL come from the germline V gene. The CDR3 here is CASSPSDRAPDTQYF. The CDR3 DNA is TGCGCCAGCAGCCCCTCTGACAGGGCGCCAGATACGCAGTATTTT.